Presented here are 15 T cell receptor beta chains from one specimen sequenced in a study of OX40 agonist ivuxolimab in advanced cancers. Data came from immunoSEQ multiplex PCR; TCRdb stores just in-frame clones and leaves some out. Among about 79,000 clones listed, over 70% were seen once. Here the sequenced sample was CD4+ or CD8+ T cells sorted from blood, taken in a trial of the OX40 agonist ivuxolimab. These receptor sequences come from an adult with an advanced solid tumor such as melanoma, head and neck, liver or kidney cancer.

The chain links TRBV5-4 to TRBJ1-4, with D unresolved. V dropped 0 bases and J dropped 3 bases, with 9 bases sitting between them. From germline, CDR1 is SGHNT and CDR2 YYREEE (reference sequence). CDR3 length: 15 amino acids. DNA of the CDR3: TGTGCCAGCAGCTTGGGAGGGATCGCTAATGAAAAACTGTTTTTT. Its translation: CASSLGGIANEKLFF.

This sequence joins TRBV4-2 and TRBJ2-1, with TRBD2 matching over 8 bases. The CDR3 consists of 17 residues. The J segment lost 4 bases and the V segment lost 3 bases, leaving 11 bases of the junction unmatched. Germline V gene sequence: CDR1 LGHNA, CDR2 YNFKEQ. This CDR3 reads CASSQGSVRGGYNEQFF. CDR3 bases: TGTGCCAGCAGCCAGGGGTCGGTACGGGGGGGGTACAATGAGCAGTTCTTC.

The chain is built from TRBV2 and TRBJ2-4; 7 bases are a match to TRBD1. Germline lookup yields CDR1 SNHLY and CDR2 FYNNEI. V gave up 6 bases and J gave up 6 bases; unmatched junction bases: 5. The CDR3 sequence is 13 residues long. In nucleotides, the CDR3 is TGTGCCAGCAGGAGGGGGCTTGGAAACATTCAGTACTTC. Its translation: CASRRGLGNIQYF. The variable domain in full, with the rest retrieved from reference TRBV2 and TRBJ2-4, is EPEVTQTPSHQVTQMGQEVILRCVPISNHLYFYWYRQILGQKVEFLVSFYNNEISEKSEIFDDQFSVERPDGSNFTLKIRSTKLEDSAMYFCASRRGLGNIQYFGAGTRLSVL.

CDR3 loop: CASSPPGGLSTDTQYF. In DNA, the CDR3 is TGTGCCAGCTCACCTCCGGGCGGGCTAAGCACAGATACGCAGTATTTT. The rearrangement joins TRBV18 to TRBJ2-3, with TRBD2 as a possible D gene (5 bases). Trimming removed 3 bases from V and 0 bases from J, with 13 bases in between. Germline values: CDR1 KGHSH, CDR2 LQKENI. This CDR3 has 16 amino acids.

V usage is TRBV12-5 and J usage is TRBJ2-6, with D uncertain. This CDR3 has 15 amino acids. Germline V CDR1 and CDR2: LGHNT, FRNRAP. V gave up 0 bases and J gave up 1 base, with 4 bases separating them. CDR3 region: CASGLVQSGANVLTF. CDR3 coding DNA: TGTGCTAGTGGTTTGGTACAATCTGGGGCCAACGTCCTGACTTTC.

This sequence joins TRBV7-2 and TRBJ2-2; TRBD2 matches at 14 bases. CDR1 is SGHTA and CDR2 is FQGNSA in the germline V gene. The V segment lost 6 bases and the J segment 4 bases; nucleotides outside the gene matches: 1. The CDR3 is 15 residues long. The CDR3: CASRTSGGATGELFF. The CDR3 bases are TGTGCCAGCAGGACTAGCGGGGGGGCCACCGGGGAGCTGTTTTTT.

The CDR3, as DNA: TGTGCCAGCAGCCCTCAGAAAACTAATGAAAAACTGTTTTTT. Translation: CASSPQKTNEKLFF. The V and J genes are TRBV9 and TRBJ1-4; D remains ambiguous. V was shortened by 4 bases and J by 1 base, with 8 bases between the two germline ends. The CDR3 extends over 14 amino acids. Germline lookup yields CDR1 SGDLS and CDR2 YYNGEE.

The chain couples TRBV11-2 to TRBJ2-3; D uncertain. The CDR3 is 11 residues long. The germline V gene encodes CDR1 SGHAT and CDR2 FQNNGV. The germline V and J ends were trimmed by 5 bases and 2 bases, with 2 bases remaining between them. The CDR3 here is CASSNTDTQYF. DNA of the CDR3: TGTGCCAGCAGCAACACAGATACGCAGTATTTT.

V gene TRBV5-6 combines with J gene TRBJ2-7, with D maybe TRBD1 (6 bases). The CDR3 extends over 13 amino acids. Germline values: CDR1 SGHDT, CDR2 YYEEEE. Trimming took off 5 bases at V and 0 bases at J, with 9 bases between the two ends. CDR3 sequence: CASRPTGSYEQYF. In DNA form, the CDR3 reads TGTGCCAGCAGGCCGACAGGCTCCTACGAGCAGTACTTC.

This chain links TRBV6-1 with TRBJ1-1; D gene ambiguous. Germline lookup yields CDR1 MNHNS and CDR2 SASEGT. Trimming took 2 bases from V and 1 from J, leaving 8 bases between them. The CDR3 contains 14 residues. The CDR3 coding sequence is TGTGCCAGCAGTGAACAGCCTGAGAACACTGAAGCTTTCTTT. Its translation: CASSEQPENTEAFF.

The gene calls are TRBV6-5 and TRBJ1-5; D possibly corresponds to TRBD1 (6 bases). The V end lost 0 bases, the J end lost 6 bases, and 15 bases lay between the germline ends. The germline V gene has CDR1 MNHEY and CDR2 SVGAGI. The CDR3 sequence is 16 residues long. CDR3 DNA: TGTGCCAGCAGTTACTCGAGGTCAGGGGCCGGTCAGCCCCAGCATTTT. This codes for CASSYSRSGAGQPQHF.

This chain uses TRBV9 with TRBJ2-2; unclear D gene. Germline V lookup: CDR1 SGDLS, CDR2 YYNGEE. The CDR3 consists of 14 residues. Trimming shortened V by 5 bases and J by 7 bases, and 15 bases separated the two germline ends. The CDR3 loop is CASSYTTTVGELFF. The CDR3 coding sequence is TGTGCCAGCAGTTATACCACCACCGTCGGGGAGCTGTTTTTT.

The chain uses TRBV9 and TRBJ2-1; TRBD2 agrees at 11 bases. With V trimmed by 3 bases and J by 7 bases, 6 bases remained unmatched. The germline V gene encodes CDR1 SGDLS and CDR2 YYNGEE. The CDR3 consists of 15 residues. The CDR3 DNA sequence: TGTGCCAGCAGCGCGACTAGCGGGGTCCTGAATGAGCAGTTCTTC. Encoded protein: CASSATSGVLNEQFF.

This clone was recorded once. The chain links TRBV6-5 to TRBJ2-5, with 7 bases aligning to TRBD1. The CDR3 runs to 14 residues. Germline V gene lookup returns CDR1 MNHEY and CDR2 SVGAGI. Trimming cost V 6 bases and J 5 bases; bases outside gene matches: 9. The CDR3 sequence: CASSIVRGLETQYF. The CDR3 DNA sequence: TGTGCCAGCAGCATCGTAAGGGGGCTGGAGACCCAGTACTTC.

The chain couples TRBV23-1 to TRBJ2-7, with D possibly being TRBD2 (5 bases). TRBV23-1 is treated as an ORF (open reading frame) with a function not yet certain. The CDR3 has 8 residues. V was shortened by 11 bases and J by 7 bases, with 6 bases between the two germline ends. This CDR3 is CAPGEQYF. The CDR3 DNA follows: TGCGCCCCGGGGGAGCAGTACTTC.